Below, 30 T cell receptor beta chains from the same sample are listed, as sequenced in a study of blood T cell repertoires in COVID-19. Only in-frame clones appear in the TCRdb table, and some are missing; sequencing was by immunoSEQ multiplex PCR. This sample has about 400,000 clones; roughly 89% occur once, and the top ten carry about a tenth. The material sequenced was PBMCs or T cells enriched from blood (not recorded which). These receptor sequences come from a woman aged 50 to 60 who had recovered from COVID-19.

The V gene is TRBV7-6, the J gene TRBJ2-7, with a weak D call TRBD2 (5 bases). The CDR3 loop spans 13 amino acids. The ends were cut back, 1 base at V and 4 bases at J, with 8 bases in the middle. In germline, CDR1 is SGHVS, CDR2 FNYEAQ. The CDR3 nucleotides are TGTGCCAGCAGCTTAGGCGGAGGATACGAGCAGTACTTC. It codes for CASSLGGGYEQYF. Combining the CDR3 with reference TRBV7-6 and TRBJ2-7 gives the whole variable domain GAGVSQSPRYKVTKRGQDVALRCDPISGHVSLYWYRQALGQGPEFLTYFNYEAQQDKSGLPNDRFSAERPEGSISTLTIQRTEQRDSAMYRCASSLGGGYEQYFGPGTRLTVT.

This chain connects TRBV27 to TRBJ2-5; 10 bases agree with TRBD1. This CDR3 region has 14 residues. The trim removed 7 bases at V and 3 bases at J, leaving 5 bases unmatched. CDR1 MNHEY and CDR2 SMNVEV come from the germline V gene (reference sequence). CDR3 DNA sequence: TGTGCCAGCAAAGGGGGACAGGGGAAAGAGACCCAGTACTTC. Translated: CASKGGQGKETQYF.

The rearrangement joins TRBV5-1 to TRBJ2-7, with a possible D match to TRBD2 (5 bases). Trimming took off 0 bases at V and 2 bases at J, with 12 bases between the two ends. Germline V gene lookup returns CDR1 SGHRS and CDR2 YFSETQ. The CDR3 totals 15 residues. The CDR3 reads CASSLVGVNPYEQYF. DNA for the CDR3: TGCGCCAGCAGCTTGGTCGGGGTAAACCCCTACGAGCAGTACTTC.

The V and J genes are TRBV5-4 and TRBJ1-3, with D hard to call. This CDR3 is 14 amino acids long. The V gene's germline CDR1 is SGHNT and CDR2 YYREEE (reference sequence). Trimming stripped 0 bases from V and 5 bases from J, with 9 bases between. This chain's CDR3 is CASSLVTDRNTIYF. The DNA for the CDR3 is TGTGCCAGCAGCTTGGTAACAGACCGAAACACCATATATTTT.

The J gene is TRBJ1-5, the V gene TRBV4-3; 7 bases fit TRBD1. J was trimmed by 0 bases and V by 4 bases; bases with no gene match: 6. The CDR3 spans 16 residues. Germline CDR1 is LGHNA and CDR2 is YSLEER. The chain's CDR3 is CASSPDRYYSNQPQHF. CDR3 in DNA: TGCGCCAGCAGCCCGGACAGGTATTATAGCAATCAGCCCCAGCATTTT.

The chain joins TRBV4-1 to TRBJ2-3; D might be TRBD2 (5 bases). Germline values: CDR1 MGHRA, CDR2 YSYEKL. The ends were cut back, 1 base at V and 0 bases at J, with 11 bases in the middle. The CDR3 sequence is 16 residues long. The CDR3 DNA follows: TGCGCCAGCAGCCAAGGCTACAGCGGAAGCACAGATACGCAGTATTTT. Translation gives CASSQGYSGSTDTQYF.

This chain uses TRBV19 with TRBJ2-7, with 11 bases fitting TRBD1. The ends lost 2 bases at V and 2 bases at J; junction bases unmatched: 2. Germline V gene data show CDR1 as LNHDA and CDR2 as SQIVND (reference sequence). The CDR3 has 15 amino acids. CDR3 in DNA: TGTGCCAGTAGTATACCGGGACAGGGGGCCTACGAGCAGTACTTC. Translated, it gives CASSIPGQGAYEQYF.

CDR3 sequence reads: CASSQLTGAPTSSGNTIYF. DNA for the CDR3: TGTGCCAGCAGCCAACTGACAGGGGCGCCAACGAGCTCTGGAAACACCATATATTTT. V usage is TRBV3-1 (or the pseudogene TRBV3-2) and J usage is TRBJ1-3, with 8 bases lining up with TRBD1. After removal of 2 bases from V and 0 bases from J, the junction contained 12 bases not matched to a gene. Looked up from germline, CDR1 is LGHDT and CDR2 is YNNKEL (reference sequence). This CDR3 is built from 19 residues.

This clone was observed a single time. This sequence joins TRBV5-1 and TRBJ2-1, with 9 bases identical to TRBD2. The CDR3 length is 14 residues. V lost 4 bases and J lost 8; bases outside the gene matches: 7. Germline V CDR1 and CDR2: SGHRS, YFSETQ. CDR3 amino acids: CASSPGTSLDEQFF. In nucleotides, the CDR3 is TGCGCCAGCAGCCCTGGGACTAGCCTCGATGAGCAGTTCTTC.

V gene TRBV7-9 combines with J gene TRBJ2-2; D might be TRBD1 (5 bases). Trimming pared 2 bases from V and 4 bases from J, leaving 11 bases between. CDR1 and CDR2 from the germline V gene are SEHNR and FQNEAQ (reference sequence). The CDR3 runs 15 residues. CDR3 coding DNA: TGTGCCAGCAGCTTACAGGACACGAGCACCGGGGAGCTGTTTTTT. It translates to CASSLQDTSTGELFF.

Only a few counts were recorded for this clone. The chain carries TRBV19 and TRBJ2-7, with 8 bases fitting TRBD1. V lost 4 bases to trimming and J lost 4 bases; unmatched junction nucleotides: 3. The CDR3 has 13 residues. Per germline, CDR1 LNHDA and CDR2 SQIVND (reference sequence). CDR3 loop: CASSTGGGYEQYF. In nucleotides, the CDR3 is TGTGCCAGTAGTACAGGGGGCGGGTACGAGCAGTACTTC.

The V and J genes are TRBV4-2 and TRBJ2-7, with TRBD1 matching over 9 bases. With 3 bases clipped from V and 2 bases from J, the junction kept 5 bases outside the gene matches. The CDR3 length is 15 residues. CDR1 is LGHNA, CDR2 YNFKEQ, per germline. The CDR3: CASSQGTGSTYEQYF. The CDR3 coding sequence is TGTGCCAGCAGCCAGGGGACAGGGAGTACCTACGAGCAGTACTTC.

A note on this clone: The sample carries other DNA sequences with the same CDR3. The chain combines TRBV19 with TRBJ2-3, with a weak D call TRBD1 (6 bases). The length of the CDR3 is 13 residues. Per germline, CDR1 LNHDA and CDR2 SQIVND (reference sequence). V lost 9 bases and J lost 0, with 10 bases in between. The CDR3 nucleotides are TGTGCCAGCAGGGGCGCGAGCACAGATACGCAGTATTTT. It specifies CASRGASTDTQYF.

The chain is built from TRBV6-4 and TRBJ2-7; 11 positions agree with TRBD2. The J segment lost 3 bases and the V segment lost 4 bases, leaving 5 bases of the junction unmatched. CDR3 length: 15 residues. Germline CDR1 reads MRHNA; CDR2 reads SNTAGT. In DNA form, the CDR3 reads TGTGCCAGCAGTGTGGAGGGGACTAGCGGCTACGAGCAGTACTTC. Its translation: CASSVEGTSGYEQYF.

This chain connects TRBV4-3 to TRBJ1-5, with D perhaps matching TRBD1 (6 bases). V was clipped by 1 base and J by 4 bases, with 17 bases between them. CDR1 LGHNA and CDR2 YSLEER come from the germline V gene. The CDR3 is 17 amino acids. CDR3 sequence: CASSQVDLRGGNQPQHF. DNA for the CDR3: TGCGCCAGCAGCCAAGTAGATTTAAGGGGGGGTAATCAGCCCCAGCATTTT.

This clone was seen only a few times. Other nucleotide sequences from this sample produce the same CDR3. In DNA form, the CDR3 reads TGTGCCAGCAGCCCGAGCACAGATACGCAGTATTTT. Translating it yields CASSPSTDTQYF. The V and J genes are TRBV11-2 and TRBJ2-3; no reliable D call. The CDR3 is made up of 12 amino acids. V dropped 5 bases and J dropped 0 bases, with 3 bases sitting between them. The germline V gene encodes CDR1 SGHAT and CDR2 FQNNGV.

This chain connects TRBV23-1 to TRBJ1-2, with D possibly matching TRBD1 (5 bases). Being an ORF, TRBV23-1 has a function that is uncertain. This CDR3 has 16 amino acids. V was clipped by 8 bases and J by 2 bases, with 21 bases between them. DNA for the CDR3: TGCGCCAGCCCACTCGGCGGAGGGGAGGAAAACTATGGCTACACCTTC. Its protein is CASPLGGGEENYGYTF.

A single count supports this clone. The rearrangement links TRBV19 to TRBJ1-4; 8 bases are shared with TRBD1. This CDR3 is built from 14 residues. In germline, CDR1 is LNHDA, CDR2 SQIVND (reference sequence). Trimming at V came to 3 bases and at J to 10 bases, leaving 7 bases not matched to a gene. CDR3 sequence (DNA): TGTGCCAGTAGTATCCGACAGGGGAGTCCAAAACTGTTTTTT. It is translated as CASSIRQGSPKLFF. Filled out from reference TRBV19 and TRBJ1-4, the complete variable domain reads DGGITQSPKYLFRKEGQNVTLSCEQNLNHDAMYWYRQDPGQGLRLIYYSQIVNDFQKGDIAEGYSVSREKKESFPLTVTSAQKNPTAFYLCASSIRQGSPKLFFGSGTQLSVL.

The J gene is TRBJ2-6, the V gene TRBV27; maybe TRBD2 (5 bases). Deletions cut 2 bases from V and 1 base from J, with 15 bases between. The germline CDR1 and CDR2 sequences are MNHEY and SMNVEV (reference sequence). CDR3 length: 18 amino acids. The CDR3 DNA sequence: TGTGCCAGCAGTTTACATTGGGCGGGCAGTTCTGGGGCCAACGTCCTGACTTTC. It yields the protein CASSLHWAGSSGANVLTF.

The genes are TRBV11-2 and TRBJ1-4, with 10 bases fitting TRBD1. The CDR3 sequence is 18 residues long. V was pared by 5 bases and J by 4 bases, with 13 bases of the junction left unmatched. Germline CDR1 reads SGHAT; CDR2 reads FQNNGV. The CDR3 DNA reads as TGTGCCAGCAGCCCCCGGGACAGGGGAGGAAAGGATAATGAAAAACTGTTTTTT. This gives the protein CASSPRDRGGKDNEKLFF.

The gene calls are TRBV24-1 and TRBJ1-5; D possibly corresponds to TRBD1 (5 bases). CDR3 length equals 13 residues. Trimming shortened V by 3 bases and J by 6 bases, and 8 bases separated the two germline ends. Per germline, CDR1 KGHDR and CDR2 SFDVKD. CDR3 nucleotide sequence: TGTGCCACCAGTGATGGGGCAAGTCAGCCCCAGCATTTT. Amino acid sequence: CATSDGASQPQHF.

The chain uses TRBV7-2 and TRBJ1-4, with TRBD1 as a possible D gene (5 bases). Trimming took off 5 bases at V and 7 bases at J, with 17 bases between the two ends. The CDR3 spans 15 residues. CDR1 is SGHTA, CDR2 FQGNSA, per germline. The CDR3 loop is CASSPQRGRGEKLFF. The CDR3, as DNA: TGTGCCAGCAGCCCCCAGCGGGGTAGGGGTGAAAAACTGTTTTTT.

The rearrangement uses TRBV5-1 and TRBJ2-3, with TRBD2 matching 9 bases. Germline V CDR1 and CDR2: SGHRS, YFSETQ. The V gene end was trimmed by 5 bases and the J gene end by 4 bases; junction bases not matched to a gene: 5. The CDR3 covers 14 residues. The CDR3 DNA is TGCGCCAGCAGAAGCGGGGGGCCGGCAGATACGCAGTATTTT. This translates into CASRSGGPADTQYF. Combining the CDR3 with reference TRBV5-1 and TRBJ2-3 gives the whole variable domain KAGVTQTPRYLIKTRGQQVTLSCSPISGHRSVSWYQQTPGQGLQFLFEYFSETQRNKGNFPGRFSGRQFSNSRSEMNVSTLELGDSALYLCASRSGGPADTQYFGPGTRLTVL.

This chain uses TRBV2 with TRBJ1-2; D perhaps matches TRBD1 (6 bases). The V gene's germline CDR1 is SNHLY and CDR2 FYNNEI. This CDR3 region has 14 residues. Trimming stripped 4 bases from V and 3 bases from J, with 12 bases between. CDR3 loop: CASSGPTGDYGYTF. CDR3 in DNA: TGTGCCAGCAGTGGACCGACAGGAGACTATGGCTACACCTTC. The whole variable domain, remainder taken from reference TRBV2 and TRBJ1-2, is EPEVTQTPSHQVTQMGQEVILRCVPISNHLYFYWYRQILGQKVEFLVSFYNNEISEKSEIFDDQFSVERPDGSNFTLKIRSTKLEDSAMYFCASSGPTGDYGYTFGSGTRLTVV.

The CDR3 DNA follows: TGTGCCTCGGCGGGACAGGGGCCCGGGCAGTACTTC. It translates to CASAGQGPGQYF. This chain uses TRBV5-6 with TRBJ2-7, with 10 bases fitting TRBD1. The CDR3 has 12 amino acids. The germline gives CDR1 SGHDT, CDR2 YYEEEE. Trimming took 10 bases from V and 9 from J; bases not matched to a gene: 10. The full variable domain, its missing parts supplied by reference TRBV5-6 and TRBJ2-7, is DAGVTQSPTHLIKTRGQQVTLRCSPKSGHDTVSWYQQALGQGPQFIFQYYEEEERQRGNFPDRFSGHQFPNYSSELNVNALLLGDSALYLCASAGQGPGQYFGPGTRLTVT.

CDR3 loop: CASSSGRAGQGGKYTEAFF. The CDR3 nucleotides are TGTGCCAGCAGTTCGGGCAGGGCGGGACAGGGAGGAAAGTACACTGAAGCTTTCTTT. The rearrangement joins TRBV6-2 or TRBV6-3 to TRBJ1-1, with TRBD1 matching 9 bases. Per germline, CDR1 MNHEY and CDR2 SVGEGT. V shed 4 bases, J shed 3 bases, and the junction held 18 bases outside the gene matches. The CDR3 runs 19 residues.

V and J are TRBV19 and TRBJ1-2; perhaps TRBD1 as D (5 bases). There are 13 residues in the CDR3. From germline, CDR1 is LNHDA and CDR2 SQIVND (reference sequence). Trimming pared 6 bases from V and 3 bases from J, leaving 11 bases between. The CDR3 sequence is CASSDWGDYGYTF. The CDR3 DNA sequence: TGTGCCAGTAGCGACTGGGGCGACTATGGCTACACCTTC.

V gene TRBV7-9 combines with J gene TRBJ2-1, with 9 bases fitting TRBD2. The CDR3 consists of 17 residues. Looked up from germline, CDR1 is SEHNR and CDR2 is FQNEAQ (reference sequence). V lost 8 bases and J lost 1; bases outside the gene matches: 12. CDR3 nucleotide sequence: TGTGCCAGCGGAGCCACCTCTAGCGGGGAGTCCTACAATGAGCAGTTCTTC. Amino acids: CASGATSSGESYNEQFF.

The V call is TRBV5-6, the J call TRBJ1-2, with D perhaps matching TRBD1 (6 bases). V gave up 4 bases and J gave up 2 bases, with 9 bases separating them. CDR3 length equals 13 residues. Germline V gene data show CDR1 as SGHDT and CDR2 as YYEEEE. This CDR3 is CASSVGQNYGYTF. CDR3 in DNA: TGTGCCAGCAGCGTCGGACAGAACTATGGCTACACCTTC.

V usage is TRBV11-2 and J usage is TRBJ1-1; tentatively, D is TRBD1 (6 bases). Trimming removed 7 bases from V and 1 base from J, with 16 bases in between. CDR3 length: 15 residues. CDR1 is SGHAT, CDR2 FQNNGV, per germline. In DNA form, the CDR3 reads TGTGCCAGCACGCCCTTGGGGGCTGCGAACACTGAAGCTTTCTTT. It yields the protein CASTPLGAANTEAFF.